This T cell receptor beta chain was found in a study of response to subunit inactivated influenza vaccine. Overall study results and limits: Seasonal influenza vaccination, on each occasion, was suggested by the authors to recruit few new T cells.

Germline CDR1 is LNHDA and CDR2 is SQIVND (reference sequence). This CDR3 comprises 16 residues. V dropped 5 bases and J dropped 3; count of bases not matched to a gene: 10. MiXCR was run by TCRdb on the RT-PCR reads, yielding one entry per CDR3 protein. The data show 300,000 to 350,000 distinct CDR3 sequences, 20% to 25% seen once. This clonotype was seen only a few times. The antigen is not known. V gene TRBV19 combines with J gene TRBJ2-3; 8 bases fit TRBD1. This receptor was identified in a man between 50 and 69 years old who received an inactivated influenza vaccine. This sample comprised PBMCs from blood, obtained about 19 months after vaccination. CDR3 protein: CASSGRDRRVTDTQYF. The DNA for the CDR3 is TGTGCCAGTAGTGGTCGGGACAGGAGAGTAACAGATACGCAGTATTTT.